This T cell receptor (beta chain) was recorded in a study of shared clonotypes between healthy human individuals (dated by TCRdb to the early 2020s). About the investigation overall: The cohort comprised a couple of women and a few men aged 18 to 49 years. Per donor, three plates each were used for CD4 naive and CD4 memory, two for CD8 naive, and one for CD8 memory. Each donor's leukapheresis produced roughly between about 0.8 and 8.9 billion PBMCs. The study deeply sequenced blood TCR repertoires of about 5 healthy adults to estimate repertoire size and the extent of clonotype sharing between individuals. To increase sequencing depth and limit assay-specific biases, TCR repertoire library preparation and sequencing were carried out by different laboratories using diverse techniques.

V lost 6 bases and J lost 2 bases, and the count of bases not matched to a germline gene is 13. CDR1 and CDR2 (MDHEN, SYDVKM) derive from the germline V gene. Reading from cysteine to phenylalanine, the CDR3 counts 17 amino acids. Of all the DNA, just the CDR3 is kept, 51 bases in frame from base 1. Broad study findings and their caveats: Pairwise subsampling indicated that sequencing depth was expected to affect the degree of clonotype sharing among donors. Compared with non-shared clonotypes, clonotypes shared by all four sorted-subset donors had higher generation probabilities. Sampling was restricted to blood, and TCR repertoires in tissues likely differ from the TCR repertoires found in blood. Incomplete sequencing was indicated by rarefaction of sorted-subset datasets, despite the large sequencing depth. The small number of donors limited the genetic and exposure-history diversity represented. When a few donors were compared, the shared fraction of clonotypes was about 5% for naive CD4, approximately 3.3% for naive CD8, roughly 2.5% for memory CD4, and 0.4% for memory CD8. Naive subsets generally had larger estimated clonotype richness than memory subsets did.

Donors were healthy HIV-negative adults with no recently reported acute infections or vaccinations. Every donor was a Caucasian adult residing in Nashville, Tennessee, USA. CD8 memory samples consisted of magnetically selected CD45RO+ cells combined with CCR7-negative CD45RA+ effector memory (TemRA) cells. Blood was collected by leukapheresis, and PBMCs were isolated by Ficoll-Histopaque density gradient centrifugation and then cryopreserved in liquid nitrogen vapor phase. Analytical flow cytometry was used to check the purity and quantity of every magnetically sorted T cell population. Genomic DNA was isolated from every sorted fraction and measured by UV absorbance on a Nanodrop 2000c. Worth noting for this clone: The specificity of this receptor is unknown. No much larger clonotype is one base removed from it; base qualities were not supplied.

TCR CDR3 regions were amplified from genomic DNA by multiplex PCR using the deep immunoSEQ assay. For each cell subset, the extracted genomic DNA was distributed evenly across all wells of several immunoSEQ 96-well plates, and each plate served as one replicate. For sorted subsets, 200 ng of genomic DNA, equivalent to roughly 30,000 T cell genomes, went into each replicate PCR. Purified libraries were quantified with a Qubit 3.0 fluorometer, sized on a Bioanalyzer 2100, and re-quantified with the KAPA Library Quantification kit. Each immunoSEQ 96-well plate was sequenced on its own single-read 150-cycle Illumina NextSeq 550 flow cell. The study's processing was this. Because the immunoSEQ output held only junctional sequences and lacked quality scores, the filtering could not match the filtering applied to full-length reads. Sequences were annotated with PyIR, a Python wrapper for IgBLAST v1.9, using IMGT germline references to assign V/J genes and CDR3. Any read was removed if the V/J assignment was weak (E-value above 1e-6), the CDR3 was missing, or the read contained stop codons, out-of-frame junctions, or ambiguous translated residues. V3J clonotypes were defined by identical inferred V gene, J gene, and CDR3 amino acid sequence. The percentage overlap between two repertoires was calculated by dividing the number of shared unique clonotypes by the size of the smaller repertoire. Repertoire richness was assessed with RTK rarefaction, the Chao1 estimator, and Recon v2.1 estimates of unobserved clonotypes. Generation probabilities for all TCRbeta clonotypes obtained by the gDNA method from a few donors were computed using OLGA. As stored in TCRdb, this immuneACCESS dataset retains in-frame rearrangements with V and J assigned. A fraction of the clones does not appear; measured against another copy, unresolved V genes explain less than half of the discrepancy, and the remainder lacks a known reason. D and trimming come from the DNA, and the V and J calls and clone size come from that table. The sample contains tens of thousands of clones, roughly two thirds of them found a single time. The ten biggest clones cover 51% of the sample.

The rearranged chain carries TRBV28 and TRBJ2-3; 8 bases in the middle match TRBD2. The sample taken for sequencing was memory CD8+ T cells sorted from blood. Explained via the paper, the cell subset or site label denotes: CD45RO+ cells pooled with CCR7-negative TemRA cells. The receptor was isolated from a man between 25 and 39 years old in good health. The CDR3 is CASRSRLAITLTDTQYF. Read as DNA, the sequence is TGTGCCAGCAGGTCCCGACTAGCGATTACTCTCACAGATACGCAGTATTTT.